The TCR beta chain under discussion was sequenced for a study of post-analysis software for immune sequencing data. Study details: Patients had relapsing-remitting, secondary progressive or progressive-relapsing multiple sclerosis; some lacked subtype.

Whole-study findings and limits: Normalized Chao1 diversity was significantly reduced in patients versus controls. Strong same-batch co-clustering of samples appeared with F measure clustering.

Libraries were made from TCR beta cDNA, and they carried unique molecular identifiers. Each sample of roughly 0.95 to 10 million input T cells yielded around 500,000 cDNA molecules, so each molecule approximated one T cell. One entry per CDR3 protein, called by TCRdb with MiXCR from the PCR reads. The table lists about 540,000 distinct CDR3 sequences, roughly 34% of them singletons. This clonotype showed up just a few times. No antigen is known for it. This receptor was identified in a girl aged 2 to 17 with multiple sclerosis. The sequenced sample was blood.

As DNA, the CDR3 is TGTGCCAGCAGCTTGGGACTAGAGGATCGCGAGCAGTACTTC. This encodes CASSLGLEDREQYF. This rearrangement joins TRBV7-6 to TRBJ2-7; TRBD2 matches at 8 bases. Per the germline V gene, CDR1 is SGHVS and CDR2 is FNYEAQ. The CDR3 consists of 14 residues. V lost 3 bases to trimming and J lost 6 bases; unmatched junction nucleotides: 7.